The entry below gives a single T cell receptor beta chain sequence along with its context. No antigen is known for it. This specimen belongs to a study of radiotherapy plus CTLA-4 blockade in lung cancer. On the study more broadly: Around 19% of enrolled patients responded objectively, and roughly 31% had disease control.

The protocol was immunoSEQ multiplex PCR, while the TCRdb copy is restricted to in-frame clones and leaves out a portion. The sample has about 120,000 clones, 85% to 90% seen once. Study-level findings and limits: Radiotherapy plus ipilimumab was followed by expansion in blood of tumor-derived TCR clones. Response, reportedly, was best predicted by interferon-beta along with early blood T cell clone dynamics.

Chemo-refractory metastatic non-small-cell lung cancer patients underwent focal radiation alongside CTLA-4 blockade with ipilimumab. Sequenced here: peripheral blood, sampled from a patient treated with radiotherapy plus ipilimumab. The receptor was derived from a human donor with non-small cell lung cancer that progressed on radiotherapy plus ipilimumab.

This chain's CDR3 is CASKDSNTGELFF. The CDR3, as DNA: TGTGCCAGTAAGGACTCTAACACCGGGGAGCTGTTTTTT. The chain recombines TRBV19 with TRBJ2-2; a possible D gene is TRBD2 (5 bases). Germline-derived CDR1 and CDR2 are LNHDA and SQIVND (reference sequence). The germline V and J ends were trimmed by 7 bases and 2 bases, with 8 bases remaining between them. This CDR3 region has 13 residues. Together with reference TRBV19 and TRBJ2-2, the CDR3 gives the full variable domain: DGGITQSPKYLFRKEGQNVTLSCEQNLNHDAMYWYRQDPGQGLRLIYYSQIVNDFQKGDIAEGYSVSREKKESFPLTVTSAQKNPTAFYLCASKDSNTGELFFGEGSRLTVL.